The rows below give T cell receptor beta chains drawn from one sample of a study of shared clonotypes between healthy human individuals. Repertoires were generated with immunoSEQ multiplex PCR, while TCRdb's copy carries only in-frame clones and drops some. Of about 980,000 clones listed, 76% are singletons. Sequences were obtained from memory CD4+ T cells sorted from blood. These receptors were taken from a man between 18 and 29 years old in good health. CDR3s include the opening cysteine and the closing phenylalanine or tryptophan. Each record gives: J gene, D gene, V gene, clone size, CDR3 protein, CDR3 DNA. D genes are given only for firm matches. Where a row states a size, it is once, few, many or the class of an expanded clone; other rows omit it.

j_gene: TRBJ1-2
d_gene: TRBD1
v_gene: TRBV18
abundance: -
CDR3aa: CASSPGTEPSYGYTF
CDR3nt: TGTGCCAGCTCTCCCGGGACAGAACCTTCCTATGGCTACACCTTC

j_gene: TRBJ1-1
d_gene: -
v_gene: TRBV28
abundance: -
CDR3aa: CASSPLDGLYF
CDR3nt: TGTGCCAGCAGCCCCTTGGACGGCCTTTACTTT

j_gene: TRBJ2-7
d_gene: TRBD2
v_gene: TRBV2
abundance: -
CDR3aa: CASSVLETSSGSEQYF
CDR3nt: TGTGCCAGCTCTGTCCTTGAGACTAGCTCTGGAAGCGAGCAGTACTTC

j_gene: TRBJ1-6
d_gene: -
v_gene: TRBV30
abundance: -
CDR3aa: CAWNPGQRLNSPLHF
CDR3nt: TGTGCCTGGAACCCTGGACAGCGTCTCAATTCACCCCTCCACTTT

j_gene: TRBJ2-1
d_gene: -
v_gene: TRBV7-6
abundance: once
CDR3aa: CASSLGGVAGEQFF
CDR3nt: TGTGCCAGCAGCTTAGGTGGGGTGGCCGGTGAGCAGTTCTTC

j_gene: TRBJ2-3
d_gene: TRBD2
v_gene: TRBV7-2
abundance: -
CDR3aa: CASSLLAVGTDTQYF
CDR3nt: TGTGCCAGCAGCTTACTAGCGGTCGGGACAGATACGCAGTATTTT

j_gene: TRBJ2-7
d_gene: -
v_gene: TRBV5-6
abundance: -
CDR3aa: CASSLQGFEQYF
CDR3nt: TGTGCCAGCAGCTTGCAGGGTTTCGAGCAGTACTTC

j_gene: TRBJ1-1
d_gene: -
v_gene: TRBV6-1
abundance: once
CDR3aa: CASSRLYYTEAFF
CDR3nt: TGTGCCAGCAGTAGGTTATATTACACTGAAGCTTTCTTT

j_gene: TRBJ2-7
d_gene: TRBD2
v_gene: TRBV5-1
abundance: few
CDR3aa: CASSLSGSSYEQYF
CDR3nt: TGCGCCAGCAGCCTTAGCGGGAGCTCCTACGAGCAGTACTTC

j_gene: TRBJ2-5
d_gene: -
v_gene: TRBV5-6
abundance: -
CDR3aa: CASSSAGGARETQYF
CDR3nt: TGTGCCAGCAGCTCGGCCGGGGGAGCCCGCGAGACCCAGTACTTC

j_gene: TRBJ2-1
d_gene: -
v_gene: TRBV18
abundance: -
CDR3aa: CASSPAAGRSYNEQFF
CDR3nt: TGTGCCAGCTCACCAGCGGCGGGCCGGTCCTACAATGAGCAGTTCTTC

j_gene: TRBJ1-5
d_gene: -
v_gene: TRBV2
abundance: -
CDR3aa: CASSDSSGSEQPQHF
CDR3nt: TGTGCCAGCAGTGACTCTTCAGGTTCTGAGCAGCCCCAGCATTTT

j_gene: TRBJ2-2
d_gene: TRBD2
v_gene: TRBV19
abundance: many
CDR3aa: CASSLAGASGELFF
CDR3nt: TGTGCCAGTAGTCTAGCGGGAGCATCCGGGGAGCTGTTTTTT

j_gene: TRBJ2-7
d_gene: TRBD1
v_gene: TRBV28
abundance: -
CDR3aa: CASSEPGQGSYEQYF
CDR3nt: TGTGCCAGCAGCGAGCCGGGACAGGGGAGCTACGAGCAGTACTTC

j_gene: TRBJ1-4
d_gene: -
v_gene: TRBV19
abundance: once
CDR3aa: CASRTGLTNEKLFF
CDR3nt: TGTGCCAGTAGAACAGGGCTTACTAATGAAAAACTGTTTTTT

j_gene: TRBJ1-2
d_gene: -
v_gene: TRBV2
abundance: -
CDR3aa: CASSTEAAYGYTF
CDR3nt: TGTGCCAGCAGCACCGAGGCCGCCTATGGCTACACCTTC

j_gene: TRBJ1-1
d_gene: -
v_gene: TRBV7-2
abundance: -
CDR3aa: CASGITVNTEAFF
CDR3nt: TGTGCCAGCGGCATCACAGTGAACACTGAAGCTTTCTTT

j_gene: TRBJ1-5
d_gene: -
v_gene: TRBV28
abundance: -
CDR3aa: CASTRGTGYSNQPQHF
CDR3nt: TGTGCCAGCACCCGGGGGACGGGCTATAGCAATCAGCCCCAGCATTTT

j_gene: TRBJ2-1
d_gene: -
v_gene: TRBV7-6
abundance: -
CDR3aa: CASSVRSGYNEQFF
CDR3nt: TGTGCCAGCAGCGTGAGGTCGGGGTACAATGAGCAGTTCTTC

j_gene: TRBJ2-3
d_gene: -
v_gene: TRBV11-3
abundance: -
CDR3aa: CASSHPPGRTLWEQYF
CDR3nt: TGTGCCAGCAGCCATCCTCCGGGACGGACCTTATGGGAGCAGTATTTT

j_gene: TRBJ2-7
d_gene: -
v_gene: TRBV6-1
abundance: once
CDR3aa: CASKKYEQYF
CDR3nt: TGTGCCAGCAAGAAGTACGAGCAGTACTTC

j_gene: TRBJ2-2
d_gene: -
v_gene: TRBV2
abundance: -
CDR3aa: CASSGTNLNTGELFF
CDR3nt: TGTGCCAGCAGTGGCACAAATCTCAACACCGGGGAGCTGTTTTTT

j_gene: TRBJ2-5
d_gene: -
v_gene: TRBV6-1
abundance: -
CDR3aa: CASRKGETQYF
CDR3nt: TGTGCCAGCAGGAAGGGGGAGACCCAGTACTTC

j_gene: TRBJ2-7
d_gene: -
v_gene: TRBV12-2
abundance: -
CDR3aa: CASRLAQWASKDLGEQYF
CDR3nt: TGTGCAAGTCGCTTAGCGCAATGGGCTAGCAAAGACCTCGGCGAGCAGTACTTC

j_gene: TRBJ1-2
d_gene: -
v_gene: TRBV9
abundance: few
CDR3aa: CASSVATESNYGYTF
CDR3nt: TGTGCCAGCAGCGTAGCAACAGAGTCTAACTATGGCTACACCTTC

j_gene: TRBJ1-6
d_gene: -
v_gene: TRBV5-5
abundance: -
CDR3aa: CASSPLELTVNSPLHF
CDR3nt: TGTGCCAGCAGCCCGCTAGAATTGACAGTAAATTCACCCCTCCACTTT

j_gene: TRBJ2-4
d_gene: -
v_gene: TRBV11-2
abundance: -
CDR3aa: CASSPHIAGTKNIQYF
CDR3nt: TGTGCCAGCAGCCCACATATCGCGGGGACCAAAAACATTCAGTACTTC

j_gene: TRBJ2-3
d_gene: -
v_gene: TRBV20-1
abundance: -
CDR3aa: CSAPQRDTQYF
CDR3nt: TGCAGTGCTCCGCAGCGAGATACGCAGTATTTT

j_gene: TRBJ2-7
d_gene: -
v_gene: TRBV6-6
abundance: once
CDR3aa: CASRSPGTGLEQYF
CDR3nt: TGTGCCAGCAGGAGTCCCGGGACCGGGCTCGAGCAGTACTTC

j_gene: TRBJ2-3
d_gene: TRBD1
v_gene: TRBV5-1
abundance: -
CDR3aa: CASSSPGQGEDTQYF
CDR3nt: TGCGCCAGCAGCTCGCCGGGACAGGGGGAAGATACGCAGTATTTT

j_gene: TRBJ2-5
d_gene: TRBD2
v_gene: TRBV30
abundance: -
CDR3aa: CAWSVPSGGGTQYF
CDR3nt: TGTGCCTGGAGTGTACCTAGCGGGGGCGGGACCCAGTACTTC

j_gene: TRBJ1-1
d_gene: TRBD1
v_gene: TRBV10-3
abundance: -
CDR3aa: CAISGQGRNTEAFF
CDR3nt: TGTGCCATCAGTGGACAGGGACGGAACACTGAAGCTTTCTTT

j_gene: TRBJ1-2
d_gene: -
v_gene: TRBV29-1
abundance: -
CDR3aa: CSVDQPQGYGYTF
CDR3nt: TGCAGCGTTGACCAACCACAGGGATACGGCTACACCTTC

j_gene: TRBJ2-1
d_gene: -
v_gene: TRBV7-9
abundance: once
CDR3aa: CASSLAFLSYNEQFF
CDR3nt: TGTGCCAGCAGCTTAGCCTTCCTGAGCTACAATGAGCAGTTCTTC

j_gene: TRBJ1-2
d_gene: -
v_gene: TRBV7-9
abundance: -
CDR3aa: CASSHGQNYGYTF
CDR3nt: TGTGCCAGCAGCCATGGACAAAACTATGGCTACACCTTC

j_gene: TRBJ2-7
d_gene: TRBD1
v_gene: TRBV11-2
abundance: -
CDR3aa: CASSWDREKGQYF
CDR3nt: TGTGCCAGCAGCTGGGACAGGGAAAAGGGGCAGTACTTC

j_gene: TRBJ2-7
d_gene: -
v_gene: TRBV5-5
abundance: -
CDR3aa: CASSQGGFYEQYF
CDR3nt: TGTGCCAGCAGCCAAGGGGGATTCTACGAGCAGTACTTC

j_gene: TRBJ2-1
d_gene: -
v_gene: TRBV27
abundance: -
CDR3aa: CASSLVWENEQFF
CDR3nt: TGTGCCAGCAGTTTAGTCTGGGAGAATGAGCAGTTCTTC

j_gene: TRBJ2-2
d_gene: -
v_gene: TRBV10-3
abundance: -
CDR3aa: CAISELQGGTGELFF
CDR3nt: TGTGCCATCAGTGAATTACAGGGAGGAACCGGGGAGCTGTTTTTT

j_gene: TRBJ1-3
d_gene: -
v_gene: TRBV7-2
abundance: -
CDR3aa: CASSTSSGNTIYF
CDR3nt: TGTGCCAGCAGCACGTCCTCTGGAAACACCATATATTTT

j_gene: TRBJ1-1
d_gene: -
v_gene: TRBV10-2
abundance: -
CDR3aa: CASTRTEGTEAFF
CDR3nt: TGCGCCAGCACTAGGACAGAAGGCACTGAAGCTTTCTTT

j_gene: TRBJ1-2
d_gene: -
v_gene: TRBV30
abundance: -
CDR3aa: CAWSAGLYGYTF
CDR3nt: TGTGCCTGGAGTGCAGGTCTCTATGGCTACACCTTC

j_gene: TRBJ2-7
d_gene: TRBD2
v_gene: TRBV19
abundance: -
CDR3aa: CASTKGPPGGNSYEQYF
CDR3nt: TGTGCCAGTACCAAGGGGCCGCCCGGGGGGAATTCCTACGAGCAGTACTTC

j_gene: TRBJ1-1
d_gene: -
v_gene: TRBV11-2
abundance: -
CDR3aa: CASRVAGGATEAFF
CDR3nt: TGTGCCAGCAGAGTTGCTGGTGGGGCCACTGAAGCTTTCTTT

j_gene: TRBJ2-7
d_gene: -
v_gene: TRBV4-3
abundance: -
CDR3aa: CASTSSGYF
CDR3nt: TGCGCCAGCACCTCCAGCGGCTACTTC